Listed here is a single T cell receptor beta chain. As yet, its antigen is unknown. The data are from a study of CD8+CD57+ T cells in acquired aplastic anemia. Looking at the study overall: Sorted CD4+ and CD8+ cells gave an average of 3.2 ug of DNA.

Template material for TCR beta VDJ and CDR3 profiling consisted of genomic DNA. TCRdb redid the calling of the reads with MiXCR, one entry per CDR3 protein. The sample consists of approximately 99,000 distinct CDR3 sequences, less than 65% of them appearing once. General observations from the study: Patients and controls were found to share twenty-nine CD8+ CDR3 sequences.

Germline CDR1 SQVTM, CDR2 ANQGSEA. The CDR3 runs 16 residues. V lost 1 base, J lost 0 bases, and 15 bases lay in between. The clonotype originates from a human donor in good health, serving as a control. V and J are TRBV29-1 and TRBJ1-2; D gene ambiguous. Sequencing was performed on sorted CD4+, CD8+, or CD8+CD57+ T cells (not recorded which) from PBMCs. The CDR3 loop is CSVEGGRERANYGYTF. The DNA of the CDR3 is TGCAGCGTTGAAGGAGGACGCGAACGAGCTAACTATGGCTACACCTTC.